This T cell receptor beta chain was sequenced in a study of cytomegalovirus exposure and HLA in healthy donors. Looking at the study overall: Genotyping showed around four fifths of fewer than 500 donors falling in the Caucasian-associated ancestry cluster.

The ends were cut back, 1 base at V and 9 bases at J, with 19 bases in the middle. The CDR3 has 16 residues. CDR1 and CDR2 (germline): MNHNS, SASEGT. Notes on the study in general: Researchers catalogued 150 or so TCR beta chains as cytomegalovirus-associated. In a later analysis, at a false discovery rate of 0.05, 15,000 to 20,000 TCR beta sequences were associated with HLA alleles. When presence/absence was analysed, sequencing depth was taken to be roughly uniform across donors.

Concerning this clone: Its antigen remains unidentified.

The PCR ran on 60 Vbeta and 13 Jbeta primers. Assay used: immunoSEQ multiplex PCR; TCRdb lists only in-frame clones, some missing. The sample records around 78,000 clones, approximately 84% being singletons. The sequenced material came from PBMCs. The sequence derives from a woman in her fifties or sixties in good health and CMV-seronegative. The chain employs TRBV6-1 and TRBJ1-5, with D possibly being TRBD1 (5 bases). CDR3 sequence reads: CASSEVGRVLGRPQHF. The CDR3, as DNA: TGTGCCAGCAGTGAAGTCGGCAGGGTCTTGGGTCGGCCCCAGCATTTT.